This passage covers 28 T cell receptor beta chains from one sample sequenced in a study of blood T cell repertoires in COVID-19. Method: immunoSEQ multiplex PCR; TCRdb's copy keeps in-frame clones and lacks some. Of approximately 260,000 clones in the sample, approximately 91% were seen once. Sequenced material: peripheral blood. These receptors were taken from a woman aged 40 to 50 who had recovered from COVID-19.

This sequence joins TRBV6-2 or TRBV6-3 and TRBJ1-1, with D perhaps TRBD1 (5 bases). Trimming took off 5 bases at V and 6 bases at J, with 13 bases between the two ends. Germline loops: CDR1 MNHEY, CDR2 SVGEGT. The CDR3 totals 13 residues. As DNA, the CDR3 is TGTGCCAGCAGTAAGACAGCCGTCGCTGAAGCTTTCTTT. This encodes CASSKTAVAEAFF.

The V call is TRBV12-3 or TRBV12-4, the J call TRBJ1-2, with D possibly matching TRBD1 (5 bases). The CDR3 consists of 13 residues. V was shortened by 6 bases and J by 6 bases, with 14 bases between the two germline ends. CDR3 sequence (DNA): TGTGCCAGCAGGAGTACAGGTTTAGATGGCTACACCTTC. Translating gives CASRSTGLDGYTF.

The J gene is TRBJ2-2, the V gene TRBV19, with 11 positions matching TRBD2. The J segment lost 5 bases and the V segment lost 1 base, leaving 3 bases of the junction unmatched. CDR1 LNHDA and CDR2 SQIVND come from the germline V gene (reference sequence). The length of the CDR3 is 16 residues. The CDR3 reads CASSIGLAGGTGELFF. CDR3 in DNA: TGTGCCAGTAGTATAGGCCTAGCGGGGGGAACCGGGGAGCTGTTTTTT.

The gene calls are TRBV20-1 and TRBJ1-6; TRBD1 might be the D (5 bases). The V end was cut by 3 bases, the J end by 1 base, with 7 bases between. There are 14 residues in the CDR3. Germline V lookup: CDR1 DFQATT, CDR2 SNEGSKA (reference sequence). The CDR3 coding sequence is TGCAGTGCTAGTAAGGGGTCCTATAATTCACCCCTCCACTTT. Its protein product is CSASKGSYNSPLHF.

This rearrangement joins TRBV5-1 to TRBJ2-1, with D perhaps TRBD1 (5 bases). Trimming removed 2 bases at V and 8 bases at J, with 20 bases between. The CDR3 extends over 16 amino acids. Germline V CDR1 and CDR2: SGHRS, YFSETQ. CDR3 nucleotide sequence: TGCGCCAGCAGCTTCACAGCAGGGTTCACGAGCTATGAGCAGTTCTTC. It is translated as CASSFTAGFTSYEQFF.

The J gene is TRBJ1-5, the V gene TRBV4-3; 8 bases are a match to TRBD1. Germline V gene data show CDR1 as LGHNA and CDR2 as YSLEER. This CDR3 is built from 14 residues. The ends lost 4 bases at V and 4 bases at J; junction bases unmatched: 3. In DNA form, the CDR3 reads TGCGCCAGCAGCCCCTGGACAGGGAATCAGCCCCAGCATTTT. Amino acids: CASSPWTGNQPQHF.

The chain combines TRBV6-5 with TRBJ2-3, with TRBD1 matching 7 bases. Trimming cost V 7 bases and J 3 bases; bases outside gene matches: 7. Germline CDR1 and CDR2: MNHEY and SVGAGI. This CDR3 has 14 residues. The CDR3 spells CASNAQGKTDTQYF. CDR3 coding DNA: TGTGCCAGCAACGCACAGGGGAAGACAGATACGCAGTATTTT.

The V gene is TRBV5-5, the J gene TRBJ2-7; D possibly corresponds to TRBD1 (5 bases). Looked up from germline, CDR1 is SGHKS and CDR2 is YYEKEE (reference sequence). V lost 4 bases to trimming and J lost 3 bases, with 14 bases between them. CDR3 length: 14 amino acids. The chain's CDR3 is CASSKDTDGYEQYF. CDR3 nucleotide sequence: TGTGCCAGCAGCAAGGACACGGACGGCTACGAGCAGTACTTC.

This clone came up a few times. V and J are TRBV5-1 and TRBJ1-6; 9 positions agree with TRBD1. The CDR3 totals 15 residues. The V segment lost 1 base and the J segment 6 bases; nucleotides outside the gene matches: 2. The germline gives CDR1 SGHRS, CDR2 YFSETQ. The CDR3 coding sequence is TGCGCCAGCAGCTTGCAACAGGGGGCTAATTCACCCCTCCACTTT. Protein: CASSLQQGANSPLHF.

J is TRBJ1-3 and V is TRBV30, with 7 bases aligning to TRBD1. Trimming took 4 bases from V and 4 from J; bases not matched to a gene: 7. The CDR3 is made up of 14 amino acids. Looked up from germline, CDR1 is GTSNPN and CDR2 is SVGIG (reference sequence). CDR3 nucleotide sequence: TGTGCCTGGATGGGCAGGGGGTACGGAAACACCATATATTTT. Its protein product is CAWMGRGYGNTIYF.

CDR3 nucleotide sequence: TGTGCCAGCAGTTACACCCCGGGACTCCGCTCCTACGAGCAGTACTTC. Protein sequence: CASSYTPGLRSYEQYF. The V and J genes are TRBV6-5 and TRBJ2-7; TRBD2 is a possible D gene (6 bases). Trimming stripped 2 bases from V and 0 bases from J, with 14 bases between. Germline V gives CDR1 MNHEY, CDR2 SVGAGI. The CDR3 loop spans 16 amino acids.

This sequence joins TRBV11-2 and TRBJ1-3; perhaps TRBD1 as D (6 bases). Trimming took off 3 bases at V and 0 bases at J, with 12 bases between the two ends. Germline V gene sequence: CDR1 SGHAT, CDR2 FQNNGV. This CDR3 comprises 16 residues. CDR3 nucleotide sequence: TGTGCCAGCAGCTTTACGGGGGGCCCCTCTGGAAACACCATATATTTT. This encodes CASSFTGGPSGNTIYF. Using reference TRBV11-2 and TRBJ1-3 for the parts outside the CDR3, the full variable domain is EAGVAQSPRYKIIEKRQSVAFWCNPISGHATLYWYQQILGQGPKLLIQFQNNGVVDDSQLPKDRFSAERLKGVDSTLKIQPAKLEDSAVYLCASSFTGGPSGNTIYFGEGSWLTVV.

The chain has TRBV29-1 and TRBJ2-1, with 7 bases that match TRBD1. The CDR3 covers 14 residues. With 4 bases clipped from V and 7 bases from J, the junction kept 10 bases outside the gene matches. Germline CDR1 and CDR2: SQVTM and ANQGSEA. In nucleotides, the CDR3 is TGCAGCGTTGCCGCAGGGGGAAGTTTGAATGAGCAGTTCTTC. Protein product: CSVAAGGSLNEQFF.

The V gene is TRBV15, the J gene TRBJ1-3; D gene unclear. The germline V gene has CDR1 LNHNV and CDR2 YYDKDF (reference sequence). This CDR3 region has 15 residues. The germline V and J ends were trimmed by 5 bases and 0 bases, with 11 bases remaining between them. The CDR3: CATSGPPYSGNTIYF. DNA of the CDR3: TGTGCCACCAGCGGCCCCCCTTACTCTGGAAACACCATATATTTT.

The V and J genes are TRBV10-3 and TRBJ1-6, with 7 bases that match TRBD1. This CDR3 is built from 14 residues. J gave up 7 bases and V 4 bases, and 4 bases lay outside the gene matches. In germline, CDR1 is ENHRY, CDR2 SYGVKD. The CDR3 bases are TGTGCCATCAGTGTGACAGGGCTGAATTCACCCCTCCACTTT. Protein product: CAISVTGLNSPLHF.

V and J are TRBV27 and TRBJ1-2; a possible D gene is TRBD1 (6 bases). This CDR3 region has 14 residues. Germline values: CDR1 MNHEY, CDR2 SMNVEV (reference sequence). The ends were cut back, 5 bases at V and 4 bases at J, with 14 bases in the middle. This CDR3 is CASSPRDTPYGYTF. In DNA, the CDR3 is TGTGCCAGCAGTCCCCGGGACACCCCCTATGGCTACACCTTC.

V is TRBV4-1 and J is TRBJ2-7; weak D call: TRBD1 (5 bases). The CDR3 is 13 residues long. CDR1 and CDR2 from the germline V gene are MGHRA and YSYEKL. V was shortened by 1 base and J by 7 bases, with 11 bases between the two germline ends. CDR3 amino acids: CASSQVGVGEQYF. The CDR3 DNA follows: TGCGCCAGCAGCCAAGTAGGGGTGGGGGAGCAGTACTTC.

This chain connects TRBV28 to TRBJ1-6; D is uncertain. Per the germline V gene, CDR1 is MDHEN and CDR2 is SYDVKM. This CDR3 region has 13 residues. V lost 3 bases and J 7 bases, leaving 7 bases between the germline ends. Here the CDR3 DNA reads TGTGCCAGCAGTTTGGGAGGGAATTCACCCCTCCACTTT. Amino acid sequence: CASSLGGNSPLHF.

This clone was counted a few times. This sequence joins TRBV9 and TRBJ2-7, with 8 bases identical to TRBD2. The CDR3 extends over 14 amino acids. Losses at the gene ends were 4 bases for V and 2 bases for J; bases not matched to a gene: 5. The germline V gene encodes CDR1 SGDLS and CDR2 YYNGEE. The CDR3 sequence: CASSPRLATYEQYF. The CDR3 DNA reads as TGTGCCAGCAGCCCACGACTAGCGACCTACGAGCAGTACTTC. Full variable domain (outside the CDR3, taken from reference TRBV9 and TRBJ2-7): DSGVTQTPKHLITATGQRVTLRCSPRSGDLSVYWYQQSLDQGLQFLIQYYNGEERAKGNILERFSAQQFPDLHSELNLSSLELGDSALYFCASSPRLATYEQYFGPGTRLTVT.

The gene calls are TRBV6-2 or TRBV6-3 and TRBJ1-5; D perhaps matches TRBD1 (6 bases). The CDR3 length is 13 residues. Trimming removed 5 bases at V and 5 bases at J, with 10 bases between. Germline V CDR1 and CDR2: MNHEY, SVGEGT. The chain's CDR3 is CASSGGGHQPQHF. The CDR3 DNA reads TGTGCCAGCAGTGGGGGGGGGCATCAGCCCCAGCATTTT.

The chain carries TRBV4-3 and TRBJ1-3; TRBD1 agrees at 7 bases. Losses at the gene ends were 3 bases for V and 0 bases for J; bases not matched to a gene: 8. This CDR3 region has 17 residues. Per the germline V gene, CDR1 is LGHNA and CDR2 is YSLEER. The chain's CDR3 is CASSQAGTVSSGNTIYF. The CDR3 DNA is TGCGCCAGCAGCCAGGCCGGGACAGTAAGCTCTGGAAACACCATATATTTT.

Here the CDR3 DNA reads TGTGCCAGCAGTTTCCGGAACCGACAGGGGGCGGACAATCAGCCCCAGCATTTT. The encoded protein is CASSFRNRQGADNQPQHF. The J gene is TRBJ1-5, the V gene TRBV5-6; 10 bases are a match to TRBD1. Germline CDR1 is SGHDT and CDR2 is YYEEEE. V lost 5 bases, J lost 3 bases, and 14 bases stayed unmatched. The CDR3 is 18 residues long.

The CDR3 nucleotides read TGTGCCACCAGTGATTTTCAGGGCACAGATACGCAGTATTTT. Residues: CATSDFQGTDTQYF. The V call is TRBV24-1, the J call TRBJ2-3; no clear D. V dropped 1 base and J dropped 1 base, with 5 bases sitting between them. The CDR3 covers 14 residues. CDR1 KGHDR and CDR2 SFDVKD come from the germline V gene.

This clone was detected only once. V usage is TRBV15 and J usage is TRBJ2-5; possibly TRBD2 for D (5 bases). The germline V gene has CDR1 LNHNV and CDR2 YYDKDF (reference sequence). Trimming left V 7 bases short and J 1 base short, with 16 bases between. This CDR3 spans 15 amino acids. The CDR3 region is CATKRSGVVQETQYF. CDR3 bases: TGTGCCACCAAGAGAAGCGGTGTGGTCCAAGAGACCCAGTACTTC.

V and J are TRBV4-3 and TRBJ1-1; no clear D. This CDR3 has 15 residues. V was pared by 1 base and J by 4 bases, with 13 bases between. Germline V gene lookup returns CDR1 LGHNA and CDR2 YSLEER. The CDR3 reads CASSQGNPPGTEAFF. In DNA form, the CDR3 reads TGCGCCAGCAGCCAAGGGAACCCCCCGGGCACTGAAGCTTTCTTT.

The chain links TRBV14 to TRBJ1-2, with 7 bases lining up with TRBD1. This CDR3 has 16 amino acids. Germline V gene lookup returns CDR1 SGHDN and CDR2 FVKESK. The V gene end was trimmed by 3 bases and the J gene end by 6 bases; junction bases not matched to a gene: 13. The CDR3 loop is CASSQEQGRRFDGYTF. CDR3 bases: TGTGCCAGCAGCCAGGAACAGGGGAGGCGATTTGATGGCTACACCTTC. Full variable domain (rest looked up from reference TRBV14 and TRBJ1-2): EAGVTQFPSHSVIEKGQTVTLRCDPISGHDNLYWYRRVMGKEIKFLLHFVKESKQDESGMPNNRFLAERTGGTYSTLKVQPAELEDSGVYFCASSQEQGRRFDGYTFGSGTRLTVV.

The chain employs TRBV6-6 and TRBJ2-7, with D maybe TRBD1 (6 bases). CDR1 is MNHNY and CDR2 is SVGAGI in the germline V gene (reference sequence). The V and J ends lost 2 bases and 9 bases respectively, with 17 bases between them. CDR3 length: 14 residues. CDR3 region: CASSYANSGAGQYF. DNA of the CDR3: TGTGCCAGCAGTTACGCGAACTCAGGGGCCGGGCAGTACTTC.

The rearrangement joins TRBV7-2 to TRBJ1-4; tentative D call: TRBD1 (5 bases). Looked up from germline, CDR1 is SGHTA and CDR2 is FQGNSA. The CDR3 runs to 16 residues. V was pared by 2 bases and J by 7 bases, with 17 bases between. The CDR3 loop is CASSLTGQGGGEKLFF. CDR3 DNA sequence: TGTGCCAGCAGCTTAACGGGCCAGGGAGGAGGTGAAAAACTGTTTTTT.